This TCR beta chain was recovered during a study of blood T cell repertoires in COVID-19. Overall study: Collection of acute and convalescent COVID-19 samples took place in the United States, Italy and Spain. PBMCs, B-cell-depleted T cells, or T cells provided the cDNA or gDNA that made up the material.

The CDR3 totals 15 residues. Germline assignment: CDR1 MNHEY and CDR2 SVGAGI. Trimming shortened V by 0 bases and J by 2 bases, and 11 bases separated the two germline ends. Authors' processing steps: Quantification of nucleated cells was approximated via reference gene primer amplification. Generated by immunoSEQ multiplex PCR, the TCRdb table keeps only in-frame clones and is missing some. For V, J and clone size, that table is used; D and trimming come from the DNA. Of 250,000 or so clones in the sample, 70% to 90% were seen once. Sequencing used peripheral blood. This TCR was recovered from a man in his 60s with acute or convalescent COVID-19. The chain combines TRBV6-5 with TRBJ2-7, with a tentative D call TRBD2 (6 bases). The chain's CDR3 is CASSYSISGAYEQYF. The CDR3 DNA reads TGTGCCAGCAGTTACTCGATTAGCGGAGCCTACGAGCAGTACTTC.